The next 29 T cell receptor beta chains were all read from a single sample in a study of CD8+ T cells in alopecia areata. Treatment: oral pan-JAK inhibitor, 5-10 mg twice daily. Investigators isolated RNA and reverse transcribed it into cDNA to act as the sequencing template. Produced via immunoSEQ multiplex PCR; TCRdb's table is partial and in-frame only. The sample carries hundreds of thousands of clones, just over 65% recorded once. Sample: CD4+ T cells sorted from blood, taken at approximately week 42, from a patient treated with tofacitinib. Receptor source: a human donor with alopecia areata.

This clone showed up just once. The chain uses TRBV29-1 and TRBJ2-1; 11 bases map to TRBD2. Trimming removed 6 bases from V and 4 bases from J; junction bases left unmatched: 11. Germline assignment: CDR1 SQVTM and CDR2 ANQGSEA. The CDR3 is 16 residues long. DNA of the CDR3: TGCAGCGTAGATACTCTAGCGGGGGGCCAATACAATGAGCAGTTCTTC. Translating it yields CSVDTLAGGQYNEQFF.

This chain links TRBV7-2 with TRBJ1-1; TRBD1 agrees at 7 bases. V lost 5 bases, J lost 0 bases, and 6 bases stayed unmatched. Germline V CDR1 and CDR2: SGHTA, FQGNSA. The CDR3 has 15 residues. The CDR3 loop reads CASSVDRLVNTEAFF. The CDR3 bases are TGTGCCAGCAGCGTGGACAGGTTGGTGAACACTGAAGCTTTCTTT.

Points on this clone: Distinct nucleotide sequences in the sample also encode this CDR3. The chain couples TRBV4-2 to TRBJ1-5; D gene unclear. V shed 0 bases and J shed 7 bases, with 13 bases lying between them. The CDR3 contains 15 residues. The germline V gene has CDR1 LGHNA and CDR2 YNFKEQ. The DNA of the CDR3 is TGTGCCAGCAGCCAAGACCCCGGCACAGACCAGCCCCAGCATTTT. Residues: CASSQDPGTDQPQHF.

The V call is TRBV7-9, the J call TRBJ1-6; 7 positions match TRBD1. The V and J ends lost 5 bases and 8 bases, in that order; junction bases with no gene match: 6. CDR3 length equals 14 residues. In germline, CDR1 is SEHNR, CDR2 FQNEAQ (reference sequence). The CDR3 here is CASSPTGRDSPLHF. The CDR3 bases are TGTGCCAGCAGCCCGACAGGGAGGGATTCACCCCTCCACTTT.

The genes are TRBV18 and TRBJ2-7; the match to TRBD1 covers 10 bases. V gave up 4 bases and J gave up 5 bases; unmatched junction bases: 5. From germline, CDR1 is KGHSH and CDR2 LQKENI. The CDR3 extends over 14 amino acids. This chain's CDR3 is CASSRGQGIDEQYF. The CDR3 DNA is TGTGCCAGCTCACGGGGACAGGGGATCGACGAGCAGTACTTC.

This chain connects TRBV7-2 to TRBJ1-5; a possible D gene is TRBD1 (6 bases). CDR3 length: 14 residues. Germline CDR1 and CDR2: SGHTA and FQGNSA. Deletions cut 5 bases from V and 6 bases from J, with 14 bases between. In DNA, the CDR3 is TGTGCCAGCAGCCCCCGAGGGGGTTCTCAGCCCCAGCATTTT. This encodes CASSPRGGSQPQHF.

The gene calls are TRBV29-1 and TRBJ1-1; D is unresolved. The germline V gene encodes CDR1 SQVTM and CDR2 ANQGSEA. Trimming took off 4 bases at V and 4 bases at J, with 19 bases between the two ends. The CDR3 spans 15 residues. CDR3 region: CSVVKMDAIATEAFF. The CDR3 DNA is TGCAGCGTTGTTAAGATGGACGCTATTGCCACTGAAGCTTTCTTT.

The J gene is TRBJ1-6, the V gene TRBV9, with 9 positions matching TRBD1. Germline V gene lookup returns CDR1 SGDLS and CDR2 YYNGEE. The length of the CDR3 is 15 residues. The V gene end was trimmed by 4 bases and the J gene end by 5 bases; junction bases not matched to a gene: 4. Here the CDR3 DNA reads TGTGCCAGCAGCAACAGGGGGCAGGATAATTCACCCCTCCACTTT. This translates into CASSNRGQDNSPLHF.

V usage is TRBV2 and J usage is TRBJ1-1; D ambiguous. Trimming cost V 5 bases and J 1 base, with 8 bases left between them. This CDR3 spans 13 amino acids. Looked up from germline, CDR1 is SNHLY and CDR2 is FYNNEI. The CDR3 sequence is CASSTARNTEAFF. In DNA, the CDR3 is TGTGCCAGCAGTACTGCTAGGAACACTGAAGCTTTCTTT.

The table lists this clone with a few counts. The chain uses TRBV29-1 and TRBJ2-4; no clear D gene. V lost 7 bases, J lost 0 bases, and 10 bases lay in between. The CDR3 is 13 residues long. Germline lookup yields CDR1 SQVTM and CDR2 ANQGSEA. CDR3 protein: CSGRSVAKNIQYF. The CDR3 DNA reads TGCAGCGGCCGAAGCGTAGCCAAAAACATTCAGTACTTC.

The J gene is TRBJ2-3, the V gene TRBV9; no firm D call. The CDR3 covers 13 residues. V lost 4 bases to trimming and J lost 4 bases, with 10 bases between them. Germline CDR1 is SGDLS and CDR2 is YYNGEE. The CDR3 region has the DNA TGTGCCAGCAGCCTTGGTCTATCAGATACGCAGTATTTT. Its translation: CASSLGLSDTQYF.

This rearrangement joins TRBV25-1 to TRBJ1-1, with D perhaps matching TRBD1 (6 bases). Germline CDR1 MGHDK, CDR2 SYGVNS. With 4 bases removed from V and 4 bases from J, the gap between germline ends came to 13 bases. The CDR3 covers 14 residues. The CDR3 nucleotides read TGTGCCAGCAGTGGGGTAGGGGGGGGCACTGAAGCTTTCTTT. Amino acid sequence: CASSGVGGGTEAFF.

The chain combines TRBV13 with TRBJ2-7; 7 bases fit TRBD1. The V segment lost 5 bases and the J segment 3 bases; nucleotides outside the gene matches: 7. CDR3 size: 14 residues. Germline V lookup: CDR1 PRHDT, CDR2 FYEKMQ (reference sequence). CDR3 nucleotide sequence: TGTGCCAGCAGCCTATCAGGGACAGTCTACGAGCAGTACTTC. Its translation: CASSLSGTVYEQYF.

This clone came up a few times. The chain is built from TRBV30 and TRBJ1-2; D is unresolved. Looked up from germline, CDR1 is GTSNPN and CDR2 is SVGIG (reference sequence). The CDR3 has 11 residues. The V end lost 4 bases, the J end lost 4 bases, and 7 bases lay between the germline ends. As DNA, the CDR3 is TGTGCCTGGACGAAGTCCTATGGCTACACCTTC. Translating gives CAWTKSYGYTF. Combining the CDR3 with reference TRBV30 and TRBJ1-2 gives the whole variable domain SQTIHQWPATLVQPVGSPLSLECTVEGTSNPNLYWYRQAAGRGLQLLFYSVGIGQISSEVPQNLSASRPQDRQFILSSKKLLLSDSGFYLCAWTKSYGYTFGSGTRLTVV.

The chain links TRBV10-3 to TRBJ1-2; D remains ambiguous. Germline V gene data show CDR1 as ENHRY and CDR2 as SYGVKD. The CDR3 runs 11 residues. Trimming took off 1 base at V and 8 bases at J, with 5 bases between the two ends. The CDR3: CAISELAGYTF. The CDR3 DNA follows: TGTGCCATCAGTGAGTTAGCCGGCTACACCTTC.

The genes are TRBV4-1 and TRBJ1-1; 11 nucleotides agree with TRBD1. The CDR3 is 16 residues long. J lost 4 bases, V lost 4 bases, and 8 bases had no gene match. The germline V gene encodes CDR1 MGHRA and CDR2 YSYEKL. CDR3 amino acids: CASSLGQGAEGTEAFF. CDR3 DNA: TGCGCCAGCAGCCTAGGACAGGGGGCCGAGGGCACTGAAGCTTTCTTT.

J is TRBJ2-3 and V is TRBV29-1; 12 nucleotides align to TRBD2. The CDR3 length is 14 residues. CDR1 is SQVTM and CDR2 is ANQGSEA in the germline V gene. After removal of 7 bases from V and 4 bases from J, the junction contained 6 bases not matched to a gene. CDR3 in DNA: TGCAGCGCTCTAGCGGGGGGGATCTCAGATACGCAGTATTTT. Translating it yields CSALAGGISDTQYF.

The count of this clone is one. The chain links TRBV5-1 to TRBJ2-3; D unresolved. CDR1 and CDR2 (germline): SGHRS, YFSETQ. The CDR3 has 16 amino acids. The V end lost 0 bases, the J end lost 1 base, and 12 bases lay between the germline ends. CDR3 nucleotide sequence: TGCGCCAGCAGCTTGGACGGCAGCGAACGCACAGATACGCAGTATTTT. It translates to CASSLDGSERTDTQYF.

J is TRBJ1-5 and V is TRBV2, with TRBD1 matching 9 bases. The CDR3 contains 15 residues. Germline trimming cut 5 bases from V and 7 bases from J; bases unmatched to any gene: 9. CDR1 is SNHLY, CDR2 FYNNEI, per germline. The CDR3 loop is CASSPDRGNGQPQHF. CDR3 DNA: TGTGCCAGCAGTCCGGACAGGGGAAATGGGCAGCCCCAGCATTTT.

The chain uses TRBV30 and TRBJ1-5; a weak D match, TRBD1 (5 bases). V was pared by 1 base and J by 3 bases, with 19 bases between. CDR1 and CDR2 (germline): GTSNPN, SVGIG (reference sequence). CDR3 size: 17 residues. CDR3 loop: CAWSADRDSESNQPQHF. The CDR3 DNA sequence: TGTGCCTGGAGTGCTGACCGGGACTCCGAATCCAATCAGCCCCAGCATTTT. The whole variable domain, filled in from reference TRBV30 and TRBJ1-5, reads SQTIHQWPATLVQPVGSPLSLECTVEGTSNPNLYWYRQAAGRGLQLLFYSVGIGQISSEVPQNLSASRPQDRQFILSSKKLLLSDSGFYLCAWSADRDSESNQPQHFGDGTRLSIL.

This rearrangement joins TRBV29-1 to TRBJ2-3, with D possibly TRBD2 on 5 matching bases. Trimming stripped 1 base from V and 6 bases from J, with 14 bases between. The CDR3 has 14 amino acids. The germline CDR1 and CDR2 sequences are SQVTM and ANQGSEA. This CDR3 is CSVEVAGKKDTQYF. CDR3 coding DNA: TGCAGCGTTGAAGTGGCCGGGAAAAAGGATACGCAGTATTTT.

This chain links TRBV5-1 with TRBJ2-6, with D unresolved. The CDR3 is 17 amino acids. From germline, CDR1 is SGHRS and CDR2 YFSETQ. V was clipped by 4 bases and J by 1 base, with 15 bases between them. The CDR3 region has the DNA TGCGCCAGCAGCCTATTCCTCGATAGGTCTGGGGCCAACGTCCTGACTTTC. Translated: CASSLFLDRSGANVLTF.

The rearrangement uses TRBV4-3 and TRBJ2-6, with no clear D. V was clipped by 3 bases and J by 2 bases, with 8 bases between them. The CDR3 runs 15 residues. Germline lookup yields CDR1 LGHNA and CDR2 YSLEER. The CDR3 DNA reads TGCGCCAGCAGCCACAGTCTGGCTGGGGCCAACGTCCTGACTTTC. Translation: CASSHSLAGANVLTF.

The chain joins TRBV5-6 to TRBJ2-7; no clear D gene. CDR3 length equals 14 residues. V was trimmed by 0 bases and J by 2 bases, leaving 9 bases between them. Per germline, CDR1 SGHDT and CDR2 YYEEEE. The CDR3 sequence: CASSLAALAYEQYF. The CDR3 DNA reads TGTGCCAGCAGCTTGGCCGCGCTCGCCTACGAGCAGTACTTC.

The CDR3, as DNA: TGCGCCAGCAGCTTGACAGGGGGCTCGTACAATGAGCAGTTCTTC. Translating it yields CASSLTGGSYNEQFF. The chain employs TRBV5-1 and TRBJ2-1; 9 nucleotides agree with TRBD1. The CDR3 totals 15 residues. V dropped 1 base and J dropped 4; count of bases not matched to a gene: 3. CDR1 is SGHRS, CDR2 YFSETQ, per germline.

A few counts support this clone. The chain recombines TRBV7-2 with TRBJ2-2; perhaps TRBD1 as D (5 bases). In germline, CDR1 is SGHTA, CDR2 FQGNSA. The length of the CDR3 is 15 residues. The V end was cut by 0 bases, the J end by 6 bases, with 11 bases between. CDR3: CASSLALWGAGELFF. As DNA, the CDR3 is TGTGCCAGCAGCTTAGCGCTCTGGGGCGCCGGGGAGCTGTTTTTT.

V is TRBV5-1 and J is TRBJ1-1; the D is unclear. V shed 3 bases and J shed 2 bases, with 11 bases lying between them. Germline CDR1 and CDR2: SGHRS and YFSETQ. The CDR3 covers 14 residues. The DNA of the CDR3 is TGCGCCAGCAGCTCCGAGACGGGAAACACTGAAGCTTTCTTT. Translated, it gives CASSSETGNTEAFF.

V is TRBV30 and J is TRBJ1-2; 10 bases line up with TRBD1. V shed 8 bases and J 8 bases; nucleotides not matched to a gene: 17. The CDR3 contains 15 residues. Per germline, CDR1 GTSNPN and CDR2 SVGIG (reference sequence). As DNA, the CDR3 is TGTGCCCGGCAAACGACGGGACAGGGGACGGGCGGCTACACCTTC. It specifies CARQTTGQGTGGYTF.

The CDR3 region is CASSLAEAGELFF. As DNA, the CDR3 is TGCGCCAGCAGCTTGGCCGAGGCCGGGGAGCTGTTTTTT. This chain links TRBV5-1 with TRBJ2-2; D is undetermined. Trimming left V 0 bases short and J 6 bases short, with 6 bases between. Germline CDR1 and CDR2: SGHRS and YFSETQ. The CDR3 is 13 residues long.